The rows below give T cell receptor beta chains drawn from one sample of a study of T-cell reconstitution after alpha-beta-depleted transplantation in children. TCRdb passed the PCR reads through MiXCR, listing each CDR3 protein once. The sample has approximately 82,000 distinct CDR3 sequences, over 15% seen once. This specimen was PBMCs, mostly from graft donor cells, taken 360 days after TCRalphabeta/CD19-depleted stem cell transplant. These TCRs come from a male patient under 10 years old who had a stem cell transplant for acute lymphoblastic leukemia, so the T cells may come from the graft donor. Each CDR3 is given with its conserved first and last residue. A D gene is named only where the DNA matches it firmly. Clone size is stated in some rows and not others, as once, few, many or a class when expanded.

j_call clone_size v_call d_call cdr3_aa cdr3_nt
TRBJ2-1 . TRBV6-1 . CASGSVMSSYNEQFF TGTGCCAGCGGAAGCGTTATGAGCTCCTACAATGAGCAGTTCTTC
TRBJ2-7 many TRBV7-9 TRBD1 CASSHWTGSSYEQYF TGTGCCAGCAGCCACTGGACAGGGAGCTCCTACGAGCAGTACTTC
TRBJ2-3 many TRBV6-1 . CASSEALRGLVRF TGTGCCAGCAGTGAAGCGCTTCGTGGTTTAGTACGATTT
TRBJ1-5 few TRBV24-1 TRBD1 CATSEPDRGNQPQHF TGTGCCACCAGTGAACCTGACAGGGGAAATCAGCCCCAGCATTTT
TRBJ2-7 . TRBV5-1 TRBD2 CASSLVHRTSGSSYEQYF TGCGCCAGCAGCTTGGTCCACCGGACTAGCGGGAGCTCCTACGAGCAGTACTTC
TRBJ2-2 . TRBV9 TRBD2 CASSARLAGGGGELFF TGTGCCAGCAGCGCCAGACTAGCGGGAGGAGGCGGGGAGCTGTTTTTT
TRBJ2-2 . TRBV24-1 TRBD1 CATSDPRQGPGTGELFF TGTGCCACCAGTGATCCTAGACAGGGACCGGGCACCGGGGAGCTGTTTTTT
TRBJ2-1 . TRBV28 TRBD2 CASSLGGTSSSYNEQFF TGTGCCAGCAGTTTGGGAGGGACCTCGAGCTCCTACAATGAGCAGTTCTTC
TRBJ2-7 few TRBV11-2 . CASSFGGPLYEQYF TGTGCCAGCAGCTTTGGGGGGCCCCTCTACGAGCAGTACTTC
TRBJ2-1 few TRBV4-2 TRBD2 CASSPEGLAVRSSYNEQFF TGTGCCAGCAGCCCAGAGGGACTAGCGGTCCGGAGCTCCTACAATGAGCAGTTCTTC
TRBJ2-1 . TRBV2 . CASSETITRARQRDYNEQFF TGTGCCAGCAGCGAAACAATAACTAGGGCTAGACAAAGGGATTACAATGAGCAGTTCTTC
TRBJ2-7 few TRBV6-1 . CATKEVDSYEQYF TGTGCCACCAAGGAAGTGGACAGCTACGAGCAGTACTTC
TRBJ2-1 few TRBV3-1 TRBD2 CASSQVWLAENNEQFF TGTGCCAGCAGCCAAGTATGGCTAGCGGAAAACAATGAGCAGTTCTTC
TRBJ1-2 . TRBV5-6 TRBD1 CASSRGQLRPLYYGYTF TGTGCCAGCAGCCGGGGACAGTTACGTCCCCTATACTATGGCTACACCTTC
TRBJ2-1 many TRBV3-1 . CASSQFGYEQFF TGTGCCAGCAGCCAATTCGGCTATGAGCAGTTCTTC
TRBJ2-5 many TRBV5-1 . CASSLGQETQYF TGCGCCAGCAGCTTGGGGCAAGAGACCCAGTACTTC
TRBJ2-5 . TRBV6-1 TRBD1 CASRQTGYETQYF TGTGCCAGCAGGCAGACAGGGTATGAGACCCAGTACTTC
TRBJ1-2 once TRBV7-9 TRBD1 CASSSGPRTGLLGYTF TGTGCCAGCAGCTCTGGACCGAGGACAGGGCTGCTTGGCTACACCTTC
TRBJ2-7 . TRBV21-1 . CASSKDSAGGVYEQYF TGTGCCAGCAGCAAAGATTCGGCGGGAGGGGTCTACGAGCAGTACTTC
TRBJ1-5 many TRBV30 . CAWSTGHLNQPQHF TGTGCCTGGAGTACGGGACATCTTAATCAGCCCCAGCATTTT
TRBJ2-5 few TRBV5-4 . CASSLEGLETQYF TGTGCCAGCAGCTTGGAGGGGTTGGAGACCCAGTACTTC
TRBJ2-5 many TRBV12-3/TRBV12-4 TRBD1 CASRNRDSQETQYF TGTGCCAGCAGGAACAGGGACAGCCAAGAGACCCAGTACTTC
TRBJ2-3 many TRBV12-3/TRBV12-4 . CATTSFVGYTQYF TGTGCGACGACGAGCTTTGTTGGATATACGCAGTATTTT
TRBJ2-7 . TRBV7-6 . CASSSVQGGEQYF TGTGCCAGCAGCTCCGTTCAGGGAGGCGAGCAGTACTTC
TRBJ1-2 many TRBV5-8 . CASSYQTVDGYTF TGTGCCAGCAGCTATCAGACAGTGGATGGCTACACCTTC
TRBJ2-7 few TRBV6-1 TRBD1 CASGRLRGREQYF TGTGCCAGCGGACGACTCAGGGGGCGGGAGCAGTACTTC
TRBJ2-7 many TRBV12-3/TRBV12-4 . CASREGVRESVYEQYF TGTGCCAGCAGAGAGGGGGTCAGGGAATCGGTCTACGAGCAGTACTTC
TRBJ1-1 . TRBV9 . CASSDPWGVWGDTEAFF TGTGCCAGCAGCGACCCCTGGGGGGTGTGGGGGGACACTGAAGCTTTCTTT